These 6 T cell receptor beta chains came from one sample sequenced in a study of response to subunit inactivated influenza vaccine. TCRdb reanalysed the RT-PCR reads using MiXCR and keeps one entry per CDR3 protein. The data show some 800,000 distinct CDR3 sequences, around 21% seen once. Sequencing was performed on PBMCs from blood, taken less than 6 days after vaccination. These TCRs come from a man in his forties or fifties who received an inactivated influenza vaccine.

In its sample, this clonotype was seen a few times. The J gene is TRBJ2-1, the V gene TRBV9, with D possibly TRBD2 on 5 matching bases. V dropped 0 bases and J dropped 9 bases, with 7 bases sitting between them. The CDR3 has 12 residues. CDR1 SGDLS and CDR2 YYNGEE come from the germline V gene. CDR3 region: CASSVAGIEQFF. The CDR3 region has the DNA TGTGCCAGCAGCGTAGCGGGGATTGAGCAGTTCTTC.

The sample holds a few counts of this clonotype. The chain has TRBV20-1 and TRBJ2-1; the D gene is possibly TRBD2 (7 bases). CDR3 size: 16 residues. Between the trimmed V and J ends, which lost 6 bases and 6 bases, there was a span of 24 bases. CDR1 is DFQATT, CDR2 SNEGSKA, per germline (reference sequence). CDR3 DNA: TGCAGTGCCACTCCGGGGCTAGCGGACAGCCGCAATGAGCAGTTCTTC. Protein: CSATPGLADSRNEQFF.

This rearrangement joins TRBV11-2 to TRBJ2-7; possibly TRBD2 for D (6 bases). The V and J ends lost 2 bases and 11 bases respectively, with 19 bases between them. The germline CDR1 and CDR2 sequences are SGHAT and FQNNGV. CDR3 length: 14 residues. The CDR3 region is CASSLLGGPILKYF. For the CDR3, the DNA is TGTGCCAGCAGCTTACTCGGGGGTCCTATTCTAAAGTACTTC. The full variable domain, in which reference TRBV11-2 and TRBJ2-7 provide the parts outside the CDR3, is EAGVAQSPRYKIIEKRQSVAFWCNPISGHATLYWYQQILGQGPKLLIQFQNNGVVDDSQLPKDRFSAERLKGVDSTLKIQPAKLEDSAVYLCASSLLGGPILKYFGPGTRLTVT.

V is TRBV7-9 and J is TRBJ2-1; the D gene is possibly TRBD2 (6 bases). Germline CDR1 reads SEHNR; CDR2 reads FQNEAQ (reference sequence). The CDR3 spans 17 residues. The germline V and J ends were trimmed by 2 bases and 5 bases, with 19 bases remaining between them. The CDR3 is CASSLPFRLAINNEQFF. CDR3 nucleotides: TGTGCCAGCAGCTTACCGTTTCGGCTAGCGATCAACAATGAGCAGTTCTTC.

This clonotype was picked up a small number of times. The V call is TRBV7-9, the J call TRBJ1-6; D may be TRBD1 (5 bases). Germline V CDR1 and CDR2: SEHNR, FQNEAQ (reference sequence). V was cut by 2 bases and J by 9 bases, with 11 bases left in between. CDR3 size: 14 residues. For the CDR3, the DNA is TGTGCCAGCAGCTTACCCAGGGACGGTTCACCCCTCCACTTT. Translation: CASSLPRDGSPLHF.

The V gene is TRBV7-9, the J gene TRBJ2-1; the match to TRBD2 covers 13 bases. The V gene end was trimmed by 5 bases and the J gene end by 6 bases; junction bases not matched to a gene: 10. CDR3 length: 17 amino acids. Per germline, CDR1 SEHNR and CDR2 FQNEAQ (reference sequence). Here the CDR3 reads CASSPGLAGASGNEQFF. The CDR3 DNA sequence: TGTGCCAGCAGCCCCGGACTAGCGGGAGCATCCGGCAATGAGCAGTTCTTC. The full variable domain, with the rest looked up from reference TRBV7-9 and TRBJ2-1, is DTGVSQNPRHKITKRGQNVTFRCDPISEHNRLYWYRQTLGQGPEFLTYFQNEAQLEKSRLLSDRFSAERPKGSFSTLEIQRTEQGDSAMYLCASSPGLAGASGNEQFFGPGTRLTVL.